This TCR beta chain derives from a study of OX40 agonist ivuxolimab in advanced cancers. Study-wide background: There were three patients with partial responses, one having hepatocellular carcinoma and two cutaneous melanoma.

V trimming: 0 bases; J trimming: 5 bases; junction bases outside the gene matches: 3. Germline V CDR1 and CDR2: LGHNA, YNFKEQ. The CDR3 totals 15 residues. Assay used: immunoSEQ multiplex PCR; TCRdb lists only in-frame clones, some missing. This sample carries roughly 67,000 clones, 88% of them seen once, and the ten largest clones take roughly 5.1%. The origin of this receptor is an adult with an advanced solid tumor such as melanoma, head and neck, liver or kidney cancer. Material: CD4+ or CD8+ T cells sorted from blood, obtained in a trial of the OX40 agonist ivuxolimab. The rearrangement joins TRBV4-2 to TRBJ2-3; TRBD1 matches 9 bases. CDR3 nucleotide sequence: TGTGCCAGCAGCCAAGACACAGGGGGCGTAGATACGCAGTATTTT. It encodes CASSQDTGGVDTQYF.